The entry below gives a single T cell receptor beta chain sequence along with its context. The data are from a study of cytomegalovirus exposure and HLA in healthy donors. Between the trimmed V and J ends, which lost 4 bases and 5 bases, there was a span of 8 bases. Looked up from germline, CDR1 is SQVTM and CDR2 is ANQGSEA. This CDR3 region has 12 residues. Generated by immunoSEQ multiplex PCR, the TCRdb table keeps only in-frame clones and is missing some. The sample contains approximately 88,000 clones, roughly 95% of which appear only once. This clonotype was obtained from a woman aged 18-29 years in good health and CMV-seronegative. The sequenced material came from PBMCs. This sequence joins TRBV29-1 and TRBJ1-4; D gene unclear. This chain's CDR3 is CSVAIENEKLFF. The CDR3 DNA sequence: TGCAGCGTTGCAATAGAGAATGAAAAACTGTTTTTT.